The following is a TCR beta chain sequence with its context. This sample was included in a study of blood T cell repertoires in COVID-19. In the authors' workflow: The assay estimated nucleated cells by amplifying reference gene primers. Sequencing used immunoSEQ multiplex PCR; TCRdb keeps in-frame clones, though not all of them. V and J calls and clone size are copied from that table; D and trimming were computed from the DNA. The data contain around 110,000 clones, about 80% of them seen just once; the ten biggest clones take up 4% to 5.5%. The CDR3 runs 14 residues. Trimming removed 2 bases from V and 4 bases from J, with 11 bases in between. Germline CDR1 is SGHVS and CDR2 is FNYEAQ.

Sequencing was carried out using peripheral blood. This clonotype originated in a man between 65 and 85 years old with acute or convalescent COVID-19. The rearrangement uses TRBV7-6 and TRBJ1-1, with D hard to call. The CDR3 spells CASSLSGRGTEAFF. As DNA, the CDR3 is TGTGCCAGCAGCTTAAGCGGGCGGGGCACTGAAGCTTTCTTT.